Reported below is one T cell receptor (beta chain). The sample holds one count of this clone. It has no known antigen specificity. No quality values exist for individual bases; no much larger clone is one base distant. Using the deep immunoSEQ assay, TCR CDR3 regions were amplified from genomic DNA by multiplex PCR. Genomic DNA extracted from each cell subset was distributed evenly over all wells of several immunoSEQ 96-well plates, and each plate served as one replicate. For sorted subsets, about 0.2 ug genomic DNA, equal to tens of thousands of T cell genomes, was loaded into each replicate PCR. The purified libraries were quantified using a Qubit 3.0 fluorometer, sized with a Bioanalyzer 2100, and then quantified again using the KAPA Library Quantification kit. A separate single-read 150-cycle Illumina NextSeq 550 flow cell was used to sequence each immunoSEQ 96-well plate. Per the source publication's procedure: The immunoSEQ output contained only junctional sequences without quality scores, so filtering could not match that applied to full-length reads. Sequences were annotated with PyIR, a Python wrapper for IgBLAST v1.9, using IMGT germline references to assign V/J genes and CDR3. Reads were removed for weak V/J assignments (E-value above 1e-6), missing CDR3, stop codons, out-of-frame junctions, or ambiguous translated residues. V3J clonotypes were defined by identical inferred V gene, J gene, and CDR3 amino acid sequence. To compute the percentage overlap between repertoires, the number of shared unique clonotypes was divided by the size of the smaller repertoire. Three approaches were used to assess repertoire richness: RTK rarefaction, the Chao1 estimator, and Recon v2.1 estimates of unobserved clonotypes. OLGA was used to compute generation probabilities for all TCRbeta clonotypes that the gDNA method yielded from several donors. TCRdb retrieved this table from immuneACCESS and kept in-frame rearrangements only. Not all clones are present; in checked studies, unresolved V genes account for under half, and no reason is known for the remainder. V and J calls plus clone size are reproduced from that table; the DNA served to infer D and trimming. In this sample the table shows more than 2 million clones, 93% of which occur a single time. Together, the top ten hold less than 2% of the sample.

The sample comes from a study of shared clonotypes between healthy human individuals (dated by TCRdb to the early 2020s). Turning to the overall study: A few men and two women, aged 18 to 49 years, made up the cohort. To increase sequencing depth and limit assay-specific biases, different laboratories used diverse techniques to prepare libraries and sequence TCR repertoires. To estimate repertoire size and how much clonotypes are shared between individuals, the study performed deep sequencing of blood TCR repertoires from about five healthy adults. Leukapheresis yielded between about 0.85 and 9.5 billion PBMCs per donor. For each donor, CD4 naive and CD4 memory were each run on three plates, CD8 naive on two plates, and CD8 memory on one plate.

V is pruned by 4 bases and J by 0 bases, leaving 11 bases of the junction without a gene match. CDR3 length: 18 amino acids, cysteine to phenylalanine. The DNA shown is the 54-base CDR3, in frame from base 1. Based on the germline V gene (reference sequence), the CDR1 and CDR2 sequences are SEHNR and FQNEAQ. The paper as a whole reports these results and caveats: Pairwise subsampling led to the expectation that sequencing depth would affect the degree of clonotype sharing among donors. Rarefaction of sorted-subset datasets indicated incomplete sequencing despite the large sequencing depth. Sampling was restricted to blood, and TCR repertoires in tissue are likely to differ from TCR repertoires in blood. Clonotypes shared by all four sorted-subset donors showed higher generation probabilities than non-shared clonotypes. When a few donors were compared, the shared fraction of clonotypes was about 5.2% for naive CD4, less than 4% for naive CD8, more than 2% for memory CD4, and roughly 0.4% for memory CD8. Estimated clonotype richness was generally larger for naive than for memory subsets. The small number of donors limited the genetic and exposure-history diversity represented.

CD8 naive samples consisted of CD45RO-negative cells that were positively selected for CCR7, yielding a CD45RA+CCR7+ population without TemRA cells. Healthy HIV-negative adults with no recently reported acute infections or vaccinations were included as donors. All donors were Caucasian adults living in Nashville, Tennessee, USA. Blood was obtained by leukapheresis, after which PBMCs were separated by Ficoll-Histopaque density gradient centrifugation and cryopreserved in liquid nitrogen vapor phase. Purity and quantity of every magnetically sorted T cell population were checked by analytical flow cytometry. Genomic DNA was isolated from each sorted fraction and quantified by UV absorbance on a Nanodrop 2000c.

The chain is encoded by TRBV7-9 joined to TRBJ2-1; the junction holds 8 bases that match TRBD2. The source of this sequence is a man between 18 and 29 years old in good health. Some clones in this sample may be carry-over from other donors' samples. The sequencing sample was made of naive CD8+ T cells from PBMCs. According to the study, the label for this sample's cell subset or site signals: CD45RA+CCR7+. The bases read TGTGCCAGCAGCTCGACTAGCGACTACTCTTCCTCCTACAATGAGCAGTTCTTC. The encoded protein is CASSSTSDYSSSYNEQFF.